These 2 T cell receptor beta chains share one sample of origin, sequenced in a study of CD8+ T cells in alopecia areata. Treatment of the sample: oral pan-JAK inhibitor, 5-10 mg twice daily. Extracted RNA was reverse transcribed, and the resulting cDNA served as sequencing template. The method was immunoSEQ multiplex PCR; TCRdb's version includes in-frame clones alone and lacks a portion of them. The profile covers some 96,000 clones, with about 64% appearing a single time and around 15% taken by the ten largest. Sequencing was performed on CD8+ T cells sorted from blood, taken at week 4, from a patient treated with tofacitinib. Receptors originate from a human donor with alopecia areata.

This clone was observed a few times. The junction departs from germline at one end; a sequencing error may be responsible. This chain links TRBV7-9 with TRBJ1-2; the D is unclear. Looked up from germline, CDR1 is SEHNR and CDR2 is FQNEAQ (reference sequence). This CDR3 comprises 14 residues. The chain's CDR3 is CASSSLGPLQTACF. CDR3 bases: TGTGCCAGCAGCTCACTGGGTCCTCTCCAGACGGCCTGCTTC.

This clone turned up a few times. The CDR3 sequence: CASSYSDYPDTQYF. The CDR3 DNA follows: TGTGCCAGCAGTTACTCGGACTATCCAGATACGCAGTATTTT. The chain couples TRBV6-5 to TRBJ2-3; TRBD2 is a possible D gene (6 bases). V was pared by 0 bases and J by 4 bases, with 8 bases between. Per the germline V gene, CDR1 is MNHEY and CDR2 is SVGAGI. This CDR3 spans 14 amino acids.